The source of this T cell receptor (beta chain) is a study of CD8 T cells in ankylosing spondylitis. Each CDR3 protein is one row after TCRdb ran MiXCR on the 5' RACE reads. The sample has fewer than 350,000 distinct CDR3 sequences; roughly 11% are singletons. J was trimmed by 5 bases and V by 10 bases; bases with no gene match: 17. This CDR3 contains 17 residues. Germline V gene data show CDR1 as SGHTA and CDR2 as FQGNSA. This sequence joins TRBV7-2 and TRBJ2-2; 9 nucleotides line up with TRBD2. Sample: blood, either unsorted or a sorted T cell fraction (not recorded which). The origin of this receptor is a female donor with ankylosing spondylitis or in good health (not recorded which). CDR3 bases: TGTGCCACCACTCATGTCCTAGCGGGGATGGGGACCGGGGAGCTGTTTTTT. Amino acid sequence: CATTHVLAGMGTGELFF.